The T cell receptor beta chain under discussion was sequenced for a study of T-cell memory formation after mild COVID-19. This clonotype was observed a handful of times. Its antigen remains unidentified. Constant-segment-primed 5'RACE gave TCR alpha and TCR beta cDNA libraries with sample barcodes and UMIs. Using its own MiXCR run on the 5' RACE reads, TCRdb lists one record per CDR3 protein. The table shows 120,000 to 150,000 distinct CDR3 sequences, with under 25% occurring only once. Whole-study results and caveats: Shrinking CD4+ clones were chiefly CM and EM; CD8+ ones were chiefly EMRA.

Trimming pared 6 bases from V and 5 bases from J, leaving 8 bases between. The CDR3 sequence is 12 residues long. The sequence derives from an adult woman who had mild COVID-19 (a few samples of this study predate the infection). Cell type and time point are not known. The material sequenced was PBMCs or a T cell subset sorted from them (not recorded which). This chain joins TRBV12-3 or TRBV12-4 and TRBJ2-1; no reliable D call. CDR3 sequence reads: CASRSINNEQFF. The CDR3 coding sequence is TGTGCCAGCAGGTCGATCAACAATGAGCAGTTCTTC.